One and the same sample provided the 22 T cell receptor beta chains below, sequenced in a study of CD8 T cells in ankylosing spondylitis. From the 5' RACE reads, TCRdb called clonotypes with MiXCR, one entry per CDR3 protein. The sample lists about 500,000 distinct CDR3 sequences; about 5.7% were seen once. These TCRs' antigens remain unknown. Study results and caveats: The study identified a TCR beta motif of under 10 highly homologous variants that appeared characteristic of ankylosing spondylitis blood.

The source material was blood, either unsorted or a sorted T cell fraction (not recorded which). The source of these receptors is a male donor with ankylosing spondylitis.

At least ten counts were recorded for this clonotype. The genes are TRBV7-9 and TRBJ2-7; maybe TRBD1 (5 bases). This CDR3 has 14 residues. In germline, CDR1 is SEHNR, CDR2 FQNEAQ (reference sequence). V lost 1 base, J lost 3 bases, and 10 bases lay in between. The CDR3 sequence: CASSLGWQGYEQYF. CDR3 bases: TGTGCCAGCAGCTTAGGATGGCAGGGCTACGAGCAGTACTTC. Full variable domain (missing parts from reference TRBV7-9 and TRBJ2-7): DTGVSQNPRHKITKRGQNVTFRCDPISEHNRLYWYRQTLGQGPEFLTYFQNEAQLEKSRLLSDRFSAERPKGSFSTLEIQRTEQGDSAMYLCASSLGWQGYEQYFGPGTRLTVT.

This clonotype was seen at least ten times. V gene TRBV20-1 combines with J gene TRBJ2-1, with 9 bases identical to TRBD2. Germline trimming cut 3 bases from V and 13 bases from J; bases unmatched to any gene: 16. This CDR3 is built from 15 residues. Looked up from germline, CDR1 is DFQATT and CDR2 is SNEGSKA (reference sequence). This CDR3 reads CSASLLREGQYYQFF. CDR3 in DNA: TGCAGTGCTAGTCTGTTGCGGGAGGGCCAGTATTACCAGTTCTTC.

The rearrangement links TRBV18 to TRBJ1-1; 10 bases match TRBD1. Trimming took 5 bases from V and 0 from J; bases not matched to a gene: 9. Germline V CDR1 and CDR2: KGHSH, LQKENI. The CDR3 totals 17 residues. The CDR3 bases are TGTGCCAGCTCAACCCGGGGACAGGGGCTTCTGAACACTGAAGCTTTCTTT. Amino acids: CASSTRGQGLLNTEAFF.

This clonotype showed up many times. This sequence joins TRBV7-2 and TRBJ2-5; no clear D gene. The V and J ends lost 6 bases and 0 bases respectively, with 11 bases between them. The CDR3 extends over 14 amino acids. Germline V lookup: CDR1 SGHTA, CDR2 FQGNSA. In DNA, the CDR3 is TGTGCCAGCAGACTGGCCCCCAACCAAGAGACCCAGTACTTC. Translation gives CASRLAPNQETQYF.

This clonotype was seen at least ten times. Here the CDR3 DNA reads TGTGCCAGCAGTGCCCCTGGTTCGGAGACCCAGTACTTC. This translates into CASSAPGSETQYF. The chain joins TRBV6-1 to TRBJ2-5, with no clear D. Trimming removed 4 bases from V and 5 bases from J, with 11 bases in between. The germline gives CDR1 MNHNS, CDR2 SASEGT. This CDR3 is 13 amino acids long.

This clonotype was observed a few times. The chain joins TRBV7-3 to TRBJ2-6; 7 bases are shared with TRBD2. There are 16 residues in the CDR3. The germline V gene encodes CDR1 SGHTA and CDR2 FQGTGA. Unmatched junction bases numbered 7, after V lost 5 bases and J lost 3 bases. Here the CDR3 DNA reads TGTGCCAGCAGCCCCACCGCGGGGGATGGGGCCAACGTCCTGACTTTC. This sequence encodes CASSPTAGDGANVLTF.

The chain recombines TRBV20-1 with TRBJ2-7, with 11 bases lining up with TRBD2. The J segment lost 2 bases and the V segment lost 0 bases, leaving 6 bases of the junction unmatched. The CDR3 spans 16 residues. Germline assignment: CDR1 DFQATT and CDR2 SNEGSKA (reference sequence). The CDR3, as DNA: TGCAGTGCTAGAGAAGCGACTAGCGGGATAGCCTACGAGCAGTACTTC. It is translated as CSAREATSGIAYEQYF.

This clonotype was counted ten times or more. The rearrangement links TRBV20-1 to TRBJ1-5, with D perhaps matching TRBD1 (6 bases). Trimming took off 0 bases at V and 6 bases at J, with 12 bases between the two ends. This CDR3 region has 14 residues. The germline CDR1 and CDR2 sequences are DFQATT and SNEGSKA (reference sequence). The CDR3 loop reads CSARDSGGGQPQHF. The DNA for the CDR3 is TGCAGTGCTAGAGATTCAGGAGGGGGTCAGCCCCAGCATTTT.

This clonotype was counted ten times or more. The V gene is TRBV10-3, the J gene TRBJ1-4, with D perhaps TRBD1 (6 bases). The CDR3 is 17 amino acids. The V end was cut by 1 base, the J end by 8 bases, with 20 bases between. The V gene's germline CDR1 is ENHRY and CDR2 SYGVKD. CDR3 amino acids: CAISEWATGTTTEKLFF. CDR3 bases: TGTGCCATCAGTGAGTGGGCAACCGGGACAACTACCGAAAAACTGTTTTTT.

This clonotype has ten or more counts. This rearrangement joins TRBV20-1 to TRBJ2-5, with D maybe TRBD2 (6 bases). The CDR3 runs to 14 residues. Germline V lookup: CDR1 DFQATT, CDR2 SNEGSKA (reference sequence). Trimming pared 5 bases from V and 3 bases from J, leaving 16 bases between. CDR3 loop: CSAPPLAREETQYF. As DNA, the CDR3 is TGCAGTGCTCCCCCCCTAGCGAGGGAAGAGACCCAGTACTTC.

In its sample, this clonotype was seen many times. The genes are TRBV7-2 and TRBJ1-3; TRBD1 agrees at 7 bases. Losses at the gene ends were 5 bases for V and 7 bases for J; bases not matched to a gene: 8. From germline, CDR1 is SGHTA and CDR2 FQGNSA. This CDR3 is 14 amino acids long. CDR3 residues: CASSLRGQINTIYF. The CDR3 coding sequence is TGTGCCAGCAGCCTACGGGGACAGATCAACACCATATATTTT. Full variable domain (outside the CDR3, taken from reference TRBV7-2 and TRBJ1-3): GAGVSQSPSNKVTEKGKDVELRCDPISGHTALYWYRQSLGQGLEFLIYFQGNSAPDKSGLPSDRFSAERTGGSVSTLTIQRTQQEDSAVYLCASSLRGQINTIYFGEGSWLTVV.

This chain connects TRBV27 to TRBJ2-7; TRBD1 agrees at 9 bases. J gave up 2 bases and V 6 bases, and 5 bases lay outside the gene matches. This CDR3 is built from 14 residues. The V gene's germline CDR1 is MNHEY and CDR2 SMNVEV (reference sequence). CDR3 in DNA: TGTGCCAGCAGGAAGGGACAGGGAACCTACGAGCAGTACTTC. Its translation: CASRKGQGTYEQYF.

Worth noting for this clonotype: A much more abundant neighbour one base away suggests this may be a read error. The chain couples TRBV5-5 to TRBJ2-7; 11 bases are a match to TRBD2. The ends lost 4 bases at V and 7 bases at J; junction bases unmatched: 10. This CDR3 spans 15 amino acids. CDR1 is SGHKS, CDR2 YYEKEE, per germline (reference sequence). The CDR3 coding sequence is TGTGCCAGCAGCCTCAAACTAGCGGGAGATGAAGAGCAGTACTTC. This encodes CASSLKLAGDEEQYF.

This clonotype was counted ten times or more. The chain combines TRBV20-1 with TRBJ2-3; unclear D gene. The V end was cut by 2 bases, the J end by 2 bases, with 8 bases between. Germline loops: CDR1 DFQATT, CDR2 SNEGSKA (reference sequence). This CDR3 has 13 residues. CDR3 nucleotide sequence: TGCAGTGCTAGATCACCCTCCACAGATACGCAGTATTTT. This gives the protein CSARSPSTDTQYF.

This clonotype was detected a few times. V gene TRBV5-5 combines with J gene TRBJ1-1, with TRBD1 matching over 7 bases. Germline V gives CDR1 SGHKS, CDR2 YYEKEE (reference sequence). V shed 4 bases and J 6 bases; nucleotides not matched to a gene: 9. The CDR3 extends over 14 amino acids. The CDR3 spells CASSQQHRGPEAFF. The CDR3 nucleotides read TGTGCCAGCAGCCAACAACACAGGGGCCCTGAAGCTTTCTTT.

At least ten counts were recorded for this clonotype. The rearrangement links TRBV6-1 to TRBJ2-3; TRBD1 agrees at 8 bases. J lost 4 bases, V lost 3 bases, and 6 bases had no gene match. The CDR3 has 15 residues. The germline CDR1 and CDR2 sequences are MNHNS and SASEGT. CDR3 sequence: CASSELQGDADTQYF. CDR3 DNA: TGTGCCAGCAGTGAGTTACAGGGGGATGCAGATACGCAGTATTTT.

The genes are TRBV18 and TRBJ2-6, with no clear D. This CDR3 is 15 amino acids long. With 5 bases removed from V and 2 bases from J, the gap between germline ends came to 10 bases. Germline CDR1 KGHSH, CDR2 LQKENI. The CDR3 region is CASSTVPTGANVLTF. CDR3 sequence (DNA): TGTGCCAGCTCAACTGTTCCGACTGGGGCCAACGTCCTGACTTTC.

This clonotype occurred many times. The chain employs TRBV20-1 and TRBJ1-2, with D uncertain. Germline V CDR1 and CDR2: DFQATT, SNEGSKA (reference sequence). Deletions cut 4 bases from V and 7 bases from J, with 16 bases between. The length of the CDR3 is 13 residues. CDR3 protein: CSANAQYWSGYTF. The CDR3 DNA follows: TGCAGTGCTAACGCCCAATATTGGTCTGGCTACACCTTC.

This clonotype was seen more than once but under ten times. This chain joins TRBV6-2 or TRBV6-3 and TRBJ1-6, with 10 bases lining up with TRBD1. Germline V gene data show CDR1 as MNHEY and CDR2 as SVGEGT. The CDR3 extends over 16 amino acids. V was pared by 6 bases and J by 6 bases, with 8 bases of the junction left unmatched. The CDR3 reads CASSNLRTGGNSPLHF. In nucleotides, the CDR3 is TGTGCCAGCAGCAACCTGAGGACAGGGGGTAATTCACCCCTCCACTTT.

This clonotype came up many times. The J gene is TRBJ2-3, the V gene TRBV7-2; 9 bases are shared with TRBD2. The J segment lost 6 bases and the V segment lost 5 bases, leaving 9 bases of the junction unmatched. Germline V lookup: CDR1 SGHTA, CDR2 FQGNSA. This CDR3 is built from 15 residues. This CDR3 is CASSVLAGSSDTQYF. The CDR3 DNA sequence: TGTGCCAGCAGCGTGCTAGCGGGATCCTCGGATACGCAGTATTTT.

The chain couples TRBV5-1 to TRBJ2-7; no firm D call. Germline V gene lookup returns CDR1 SGHRS and CDR2 YFSETQ. This CDR3 is built from 13 residues. The V and J ends lost 5 bases and 6 bases respectively, with 15 bases between them. The CDR3 loop reads CASRVPPLGEQYF. In DNA form, the CDR3 reads TGCGCCAGCAGGGTACCGCCCCTTGGCGAGCAGTACTTC.

In this sample, this clonotype turned up many times. The rearrangement joins TRBV28 to TRBJ1-1; tentatively, D is TRBD1 (6 bases). The V and J ends lost 2 bases and 11 bases respectively, with 12 bases between them. The CDR3 spans 12 residues. In germline, CDR1 is MDHEN, CDR2 SYDVKM. CDR3 sequence reads: CASSLGGRGAFF. Written as DNA, the CDR3 is TGTGCCAGCAGTTTAGGGGGCCGTGGGGCTTTCTTT.